Shown below are 21 T cell receptor beta chains from a single sample sequenced in a study of CD8 T cells in Susac syndrome. The RNA, about 0.45 to 1 ug, was put through reverse transcription using random hexamers. TCRdb analysed the immunoSEQ multiplex PCR reads with MiXCR anew, one entry per CDR3 protein. Among under 150,000 distinct CDR3 sequences listed, about 95% were seen once. Sequenced: CD4+ T cells from PBMCs. Every receptor here comes from a human donor with Susac syndrome.

This clonotype was seen a few times. The chain employs TRBV25-1 and TRBJ2-7; D gene unclear. CDR3 length: 12 residues. V lost 5 bases, J lost 1 base, and 6 bases lay in between. Per the germline V gene, CDR1 is MGHDK and CDR2 is SYGVNS. The CDR3 here is CASSPGSYEQYF. The CDR3 bases are TGTGCCAGCAGTCCAGGATCCTACGAGCAGTACTTC.

This rearrangement joins TRBV29-1 to TRBJ1-1, with D uncertain. The CDR3 has 13 residues. The V end lost 4 bases, the J end lost 7 bases, and 16 bases lay between the germline ends. The germline gives CDR1 SQVTM, CDR2 ANQGSEA. The CDR3 here is CSVVTRNSVEAFF. As DNA, the CDR3 is TGCAGCGTTGTGACCAGGAATTCGGTTGAAGCTTTCTTT.

The gene calls are TRBV20-1 and TRBJ2-5; 8 bases line up with TRBD1. The CDR3 totals 15 residues. Germline V lookup: CDR1 DFQATT, CDR2 SNEGSKA (reference sequence). The junction had 8 bases not matched to a gene; V was cut back by 3 bases and J by 2 bases. The CDR3 DNA reads TGCAGTGCTAGTGTTGGGGACAGGCCACAAGAGACCCAGTACTTC. Its protein product is CSASVGDRPQETQYF.

The rearrangement uses TRBV27 and TRBJ1-6; TRBD1 might be the D (6 bases). The V gene lost 10 bases and the J gene lost 6 bases, with 13 bases spanning the gap. There are 13 residues in the CDR3. The germline V gene encodes CDR1 MNHEY and CDR2 SMNVEV (reference sequence). The CDR3 loop reads CATQDSLNSPLHF. DNA of the CDR3: TGTGCCACCCAGGACAGCCTTAATTCACCCCTCCACTTT.

This sequence joins TRBV9 and TRBJ2-7; the D is unclear. Germline V gene lookup returns CDR1 SGDLS and CDR2 YYNGEE. V lost 4 bases to trimming and J lost 0 bases, with 11 bases between them. The CDR3 runs to 14 residues. CDR3 sequence (DNA): TGTGCCAGCAGCCCAATTAGCAGCTCCTACGAGCAGTACTTC. It yields the protein CASSPISSSYEQYF.

V usage is TRBV29-1 and J usage is TRBJ1-2; 7 positions match TRBD1. CDR1 is SQVTM and CDR2 is ANQGSEA in the germline V gene. The CDR3 contains 12 residues. V shed 2 bases, J shed 7 bases, and the junction held 4 bases outside the gene matches. DNA of the CDR3: TGCAGCGTTGAACTGGACAGGCGTGGCTACACCTTC. This translates into CSVELDRRGYTF.

This clonotype appeared a single time. The chain uses TRBV12-5 and TRBJ1-1; D is unresolved. The length of the CDR3 is 16 residues. In germline, CDR1 is LGHNT, CDR2 FRNRAP. V lost 2 bases to trimming and J lost 0 bases, with 13 bases between them. CDR3 sequence: CASGLPGPSMNTEAFF. The CDR3 nucleotides are TGTGCTAGTGGTTTGCCAGGTCCCTCCATGAACACTGAAGCTTTCTTT.

This sequence joins TRBV5-4 and TRBJ2-5, with a possible D match to TRBD2 (5 bases). V was clipped by 3 bases and J by 5 bases, with 14 bases between them. From germline, CDR1 is SGHNT and CDR2 YYREEE (reference sequence). This CDR3 has 14 residues. CDR3 sequence: CASSSPRAEETQYF. The CDR3 region has the DNA TGTGCCAGCAGCTCCCCGCGGGCGGAGGAGACCCAGTACTTC.

This clonotype was detected only once. The chain has TRBV30 and TRBJ1-1; D not resolved. The germline CDR1 and CDR2 sequences are GTSNPN and SVGIG (reference sequence). V was cut by 8 bases and J by 1 base, with 11 bases left in between. This CDR3 spans 12 amino acids. The CDR3 region is CARRASNTEAFF. CDR3 bases: TGTGCCCGTCGGGCGTCGAACACTGAAGCTTTCTTT.

CDR3 region: CAWQYGFGAFF. The CDR3 bases are TGTGCCTGGCAATATGGGTTTGGAGCTTTCTTT. The V gene is TRBV30, the J gene TRBJ1-1; D not certain. V lost 5 bases and J lost 10, with 14 bases in between. Germline CDR1 reads GTSNPN; CDR2 reads SVGIG (reference sequence). This CDR3 contains 11 residues.

This chain uses TRBV13 with TRBJ2-7; D unresolved. Germline V gene lookup returns CDR1 PRHDT and CDR2 FYEKMQ (reference sequence). The CDR3 spans 15 residues. Trimming left V 1 base short and J 0 bases short, with 10 bases between. The chain's CDR3 is CASSLAESPSYEQYF. The CDR3 region has the DNA TGTGCCAGCAGCTTAGCGGAGAGCCCCTCCTACGAGCAGTACTTC.

The chain combines TRBV5-4 with TRBJ1-1; the D is unclear. Germline CDR1 reads SGHNT; CDR2 reads YYREEE (reference sequence). This CDR3 spans 13 amino acids. Trimming removed 5 bases at V and 1 base at J, with 9 bases between. CDR3: CASRAGWNTEAFF. The CDR3 DNA follows: TGTGCCAGCAGGGCAGGTTGGAACACTGAAGCTTTCTTT.

The chain has TRBV11-2 and TRBJ2-1, with 11 bases identical to TRBD1. The junction had 0 bases not matched to a gene; V was cut back by 1 base and J by 7 bases. The germline gives CDR1 SGHAT, CDR2 FQNNGV. The CDR3 spans 14 residues. The CDR3 protein is CASSLGDRGNEQFF. In nucleotides, the CDR3 is TGTGCCAGCAGCTTAGGGGACAGGGGGAATGAGCAGTTCTTC.

The rearrangement links TRBV24-1 to TRBJ2-1; TRBD2 matches 13 bases. V lost 7 bases, J lost 5 bases, and 1 base stayed unmatched. The CDR3 is 14 residues long. Germline CDR1 reads KGHDR; CDR2 reads SFDVKD. CDR3 DNA sequence: TGTGCCACCAGCGGACTAGCGGGAGACAATGAGCAGTTCTTC. Protein: CATSGLAGDNEQFF.

The chain joins TRBV20-1 to TRBJ2-7; TRBD1 is a possible D gene (6 bases). There are 17 residues in the CDR3. Germline V gene lookup returns CDR1 DFQATT and CDR2 SNEGSKA (reference sequence). Trimming took 6 bases from V and 0 from J, leaving 24 bases between them. This chain's CDR3 is CSAPRGNTGPHSYEQYF. For the CDR3, the DNA is TGCAGTGCCCCGAGGGGAAACACAGGGCCCCACTCCTACGAGCAGTACTTC.

The chain employs TRBV5-1 and TRBJ2-1, with 7 bases matching TRBD1. Unmatched junction bases numbered 8, after V lost 4 bases and J lost 4 bases. The CDR3 runs 15 residues. Germline V gene sequence: CDR1 SGHRS, CDR2 YFSETQ. The CDR3 sequence: CASSPTGERYNEQFF. The CDR3 DNA follows: TGCGCCAGCAGCCCTACAGGGGAGAGGTACAATGAGCAGTTCTTC.

The J gene is TRBJ2-1, the V gene TRBV9; 9 nucleotides match TRBD1. CDR1 and CDR2 (germline): SGDLS, YYNGEE. The CDR3 has 15 amino acids. V was clipped by 3 bases and J by 4 bases; unmatched bases: 5. Here the CDR3 DNA reads TGTGCCAGCAGCGCCGGGACAGGGATTTACAATGAGCAGTTCTTC. This sequence encodes CASSAGTGIYNEQFF.

V is TRBV20-1 and J is TRBJ1-1; TRBD1 might be the D (5 bases). With 0 bases removed from V and 6 bases from J, the gap between germline ends came to 11 bases. The CDR3 contains 13 residues. Looked up from germline, CDR1 is DFQATT and CDR2 is SNEGSKA (reference sequence). CDR3 in DNA: TGCAGTGCTAGAGAGCCAGGGATGTCTGAAGCTTTCTTT. Residues: CSAREPGMSEAFF.

This chain uses TRBV28 with TRBJ2-5; TRBD1 agrees at 8 bases. Germline V gene data show CDR1 as MDHEN and CDR2 as SYDVKM. V trimming: 2 bases; J trimming: 4 bases; junction bases outside the gene matches: 0. CDR3 length: 13 amino acids. The CDR3 reads CASSLQGAETQYF. In nucleotides, the CDR3 is TGTGCCAGCAGTTTACAGGGGGCAGAGACCCAGTACTTC.

The chain is built from TRBV3-1 and TRBJ2-7; D is perhaps TRBD2 (5 bases). The CDR3 is 15 residues long. Per the germline V gene, CDR1 is LGHDT and CDR2 is YNNKEL (reference sequence). V shed 4 bases and J shed 6 bases, with 19 bases lying between them. The CDR3 nucleotides are TGTGCCAGCAGCCCAAGGTGGGAGTTCCCCTCCGAGCAGTACTTC. Translated: CASSPRWEFPSEQYF.

The chain couples TRBV4-2 to TRBJ2-1, with 8 bases aligning to TRBD2. The germline V gene encodes CDR1 LGHNA and CDR2 YNFKEQ. There are 14 residues in the CDR3. J was trimmed by 3 bases and V by 5 bases; bases with no gene match: 3. CDR3 protein: CASSERGNYNEQFF. CDR3 DNA sequence: TGTGCCAGCAGCGAGCGGGGGAACTACAATGAGCAGTTCTTC.